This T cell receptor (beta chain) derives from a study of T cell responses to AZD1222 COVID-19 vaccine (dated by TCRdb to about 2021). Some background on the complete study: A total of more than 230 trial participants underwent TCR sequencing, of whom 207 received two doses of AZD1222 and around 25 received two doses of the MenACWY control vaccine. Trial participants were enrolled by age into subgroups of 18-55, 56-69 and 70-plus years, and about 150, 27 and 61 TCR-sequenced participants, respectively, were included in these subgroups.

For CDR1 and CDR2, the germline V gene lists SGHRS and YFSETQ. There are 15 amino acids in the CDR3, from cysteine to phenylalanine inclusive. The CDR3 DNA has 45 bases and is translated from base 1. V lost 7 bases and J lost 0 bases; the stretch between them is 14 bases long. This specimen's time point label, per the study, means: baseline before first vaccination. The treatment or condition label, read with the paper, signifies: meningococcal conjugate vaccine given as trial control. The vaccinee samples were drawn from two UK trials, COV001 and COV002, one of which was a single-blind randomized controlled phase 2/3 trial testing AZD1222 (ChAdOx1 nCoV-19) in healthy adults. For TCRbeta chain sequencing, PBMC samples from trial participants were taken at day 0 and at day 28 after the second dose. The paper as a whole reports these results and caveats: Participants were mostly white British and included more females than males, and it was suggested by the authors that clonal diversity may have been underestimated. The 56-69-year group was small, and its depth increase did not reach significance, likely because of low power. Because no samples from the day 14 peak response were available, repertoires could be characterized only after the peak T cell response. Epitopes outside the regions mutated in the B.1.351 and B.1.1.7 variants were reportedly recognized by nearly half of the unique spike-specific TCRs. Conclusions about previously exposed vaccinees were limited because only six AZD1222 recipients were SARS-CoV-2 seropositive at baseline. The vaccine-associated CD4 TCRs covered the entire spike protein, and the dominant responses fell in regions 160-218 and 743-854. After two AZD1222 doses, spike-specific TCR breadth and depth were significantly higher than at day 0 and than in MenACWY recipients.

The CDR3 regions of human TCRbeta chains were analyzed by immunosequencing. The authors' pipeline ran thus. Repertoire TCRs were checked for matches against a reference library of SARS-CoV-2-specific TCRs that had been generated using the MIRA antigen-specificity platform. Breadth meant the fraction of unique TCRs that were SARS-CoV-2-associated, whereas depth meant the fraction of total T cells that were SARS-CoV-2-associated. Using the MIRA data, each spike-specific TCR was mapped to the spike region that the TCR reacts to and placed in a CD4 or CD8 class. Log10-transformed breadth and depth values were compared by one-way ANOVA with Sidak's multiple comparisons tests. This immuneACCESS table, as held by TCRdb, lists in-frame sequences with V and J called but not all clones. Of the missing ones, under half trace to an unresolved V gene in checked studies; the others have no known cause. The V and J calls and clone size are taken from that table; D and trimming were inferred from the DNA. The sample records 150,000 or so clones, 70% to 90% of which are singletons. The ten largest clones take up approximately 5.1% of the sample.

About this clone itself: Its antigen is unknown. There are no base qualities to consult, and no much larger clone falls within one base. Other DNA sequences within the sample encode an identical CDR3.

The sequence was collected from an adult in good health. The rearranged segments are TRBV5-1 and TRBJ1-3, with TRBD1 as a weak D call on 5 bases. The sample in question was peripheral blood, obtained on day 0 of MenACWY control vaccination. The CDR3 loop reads CASSSGGSSGNTIYF. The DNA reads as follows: TGCGCCAGCTCGTCCGGGGGATCCTCTGGAAACACCATATATTTT.